This T cell receptor (beta chain) was captured by sequencing in a study of PD-1 blockade in classical Hodgkin lymphoma. Study-wide findings and caveats: Reports indicated that newly diagnosed patients had lower baseline TCR diversity than healthy donors did. There remain no defined causes for the repertoire differences, which possibly reflect disease activity or prior therapy.

Documented time point: newly diagnosed, previously untreated cHL patient sample. PBMCs from patients with newly diagnosed, untreated classical Hodgkin lymphoma served as a comparison group for the relapsed/refractory trial patients. Notes on this clone: Its specificity is not known.

TCRdb's copy holds only in-frame clones and misses some; the assay was immunoSEQ multiplex PCR. This sample has around 43,000 clones, with more than 75% found just once. V lost 7 bases to trimming and J lost 0 bases; unmatched junction nucleotides: 2. CDR3 size: 14 residues. Per the germline V gene, CDR1 is SGHVS and CDR2 is FQNEAQ. The sequence was collected from a human donor with classical Hodgkin lymphoma. Sequenced input: peripheral blood mononuclear cells (PBMCs). This chain links TRBV7-8 with TRBJ2-2; 7 bases are shared with TRBD2. CDR3 in DNA: TGTGCCAGCACGGGGGGAGCGAACACCGGGGAGCTGTTTTTT. Amino acid sequence: CASTGGANTGELFF.